Listed here are 12 T cell receptor beta chains from one sample, sequenced in a study of T cells in Graves' hyperthyroidism and ophthalmopathy. Amplified regions were TCR beta CDR3 sequences from RNA transcripts. The primer set for the first-round RT-PCR of the TCR CDR3 was HTBI. A single record per CDR3 protein comes from TCRdb applying MiXCR to the multiplex PCR reads. The sample yields 700,000 or so distinct CDR3 sequences, 14% seen once. Sequenced input: blood. The receptors were sampled from a woman aged 45-60 years with Graves' ophthalmopathy.

This clonotype has ten or more counts. The chain has TRBV10-3 and TRBJ2-1; perhaps D is TRBD1 or TRBD2 (5 bases each). CDR3 size: 13 residues. V lost 4 bases to trimming and J lost 6 bases, with 10 bases between them. From germline, CDR1 is ENHRY and CDR2 SYGVKD. The CDR3 loop is CAISGRELNEQFF. CDR3 nucleotide sequence: TGTGCCATCAGTGGCAGGGAGCTCAATGAGCAGTTCTTC.

This chain joins TRBV7-8 and TRBJ1-5; D might be TRBD1 (6 bases). The ends were cut back, 3 bases at V and 0 bases at J, with 21 bases in the middle. The CDR3 consists of 19 residues. Germline V gene lookup returns CDR1 SGHVS and CDR2 FQNEAQ. The CDR3 sequence: CASSLLDRATDYSNQPQHF. The CDR3 region has the DNA TGTGCCAGCAGCTTGCTGGACAGAGCCACAGATTATAGCAATCAGCCCCAGCATTTT.

Details on this clonotype: One end of the junction is discordant with germline, which a read error may explain. The chain recombines TRBV5-5 with TRBJ2-5; 11 nucleotides line up with TRBD2. The CDR3 contains 15 residues. Germline CDR1 is SGHKS and CDR2 is YYEKEE (reference sequence). CDR3 bases: TGCGCCAGCAGCCCCATAGCGGGAGGGCTCCAGACCCAGTACTTC. Translation gives CASSPIAGGLQTQYF.

There are many counts of this clonotype. The chain combines TRBV11-3 with TRBJ1-1; 7 nucleotides match TRBD1. Germline V lookup: CDR1 SGHNT, CDR2 YENEEA. The CDR3 contains 15 residues. Trimming took 3 bases from V and 3 from J; bases not matched to a gene: 7. The CDR3 DNA reads TGTGCCAGCAGCTTGACAGGGCGGGCGTACACTGAAGCTTTCTTT. It yields the protein CASSLTGRAYTEAFF.

This clonotype occurred many times. The chain uses TRBV18 and TRBJ2-5, with 10 bases lining up with TRBD2. V was pared by 3 bases and J by 0 bases, with 4 bases of the junction left unmatched. CDR1 is KGHSH and CDR2 is LQKENI in the germline V gene. This CDR3 has 16 residues. The CDR3 loop is CASSPRTSGDQETQYF. Written as DNA, the CDR3 is TGTGCCAGCTCACCCAGGACTAGCGGAGACCAAGAGACCCAGTACTTC.

This clonotype was seen at least ten times. The CDR3 here is CASSYSRALTGELFF. The DNA for the CDR3 is TGTGCCAGCAGTTACTCGCGCGCCTTAACCGGGGAGCTGTTTTTT. The chain employs TRBV6-6 and TRBJ2-2, with D unclear. V was shortened by 0 bases and J by 5 bases, with 10 bases between the two germline ends. CDR3 size: 15 residues. Per the germline V gene, CDR1 is MNHNY and CDR2 is SVGAGI (reference sequence).

At least ten counts were recorded for this clonotype. The chain links TRBV7-8 to TRBJ2-5, with 7 positions matching TRBD1. The CDR3 is 16 residues long. V shed 5 bases, J shed 2 bases, and the junction held 11 bases outside the gene matches. Germline-derived CDR1 and CDR2 are SGHVS and FQNEAQ. This CDR3 reads CASSTIRDRRQETQYF. As DNA, the CDR3 is TGTGCCAGCAGCACCATCCGGGACAGAAGACAAGAGACCCAGTACTTC.

Here the CDR3 reads CAWHTGGGGYTF. CDR3 sequence (DNA): TGTGCCTGGCACACAGGGGGCGGTGGCTACACCTTC. The chain uses TRBV30 and TRBJ1-2, with 9 bases identical to TRBD1. Trimming at V came to 5 bases and at J to 7 bases, leaving 5 bases not matched to a gene. Looked up from germline, CDR1 is GTSNPN and CDR2 is SVGIG (reference sequence). The CDR3 covers 12 residues.

This clonotype was observed a few times. The rearrangement uses TRBV29-1 and TRBJ2-1, with TRBD2 as a possible D gene (6 bases). The CDR3 is made up of 10 amino acids. From germline, CDR1 is SQVTM and CDR2 ANQGSEA. V lost 8 bases to trimming and J lost 7 bases, with 9 bases between them. CDR3 region: CSSGGNEQFF. CDR3 sequence (DNA): TGCAGCTCCGGAGGGAATGAGCAGTTCTTC.

This clonotype was recorded many times. The CDR3 nucleotides are TGTGCCAGCAGCTTAGCGTACGGATCCGGGGAGCTGTTTTTT. It codes for CASSLAYGSGELFF. The chain uses TRBV7-2 and TRBJ2-2; D unclear. The CDR3 has 14 amino acids. CDR1 is SGHTA and CDR2 is FQGNSA in the germline V gene. Trimming removed 0 bases from V and 6 bases from J, with 8 bases in between.

V gene TRBV12-5 combines with J gene TRBJ2-2; TRBD2 matches 12 bases. The ends lost 4 bases at V and 4 bases at J; junction bases unmatched: 7. This CDR3 spans 17 amino acids. CDR1 and CDR2 from the germline V gene are LGHNT and FRNRAP. CDR3 nucleotides: TGTGCTAGTGGTTCAAGACTAGCGGGAGTGATCACCGGGGAGCTGTTTTTT. Its protein is CASGSRLAGVITGELFF.

This clonotype has ten or more counts. J is TRBJ2-1 and V is TRBV28; 7 nucleotides line up with TRBD2. V dropped 6 bases and J dropped 3; count of bases not matched to a gene: 8. The CDR3 has 15 amino acids. Looked up from germline, CDR1 is MDHEN and CDR2 is SYDVKM. In DNA form, the CDR3 reads TGTGCCAGCAGGCCAAGCGGGATCAACTACAATGAGCAGTTCTTC. Encoded protein: CASRPSGINYNEQFF.